Given below is one T cell receptor beta chain in context. No antigen is known for it. The source of the sample is a study of CD8 T cells in ankylosing spondylitis. Study-wide points: About 8 highly homologous variants made up a TCR beta motif that seemed to typify ankylosing spondylitis blood. In the blood and synovial fluid of reactive arthritis, some motif variants had been previously reported.

Researchers built TCR beta libraries using quantitative 5'-RACE with molecular barcodes. MiXCR was run by TCRdb on the 5' RACE reads, yielding one entry per CDR3 protein. Here the sample spans about 840,000 distinct CDR3 sequences, approximately 10% being singletons. This TCR derives from a male donor with ankylosing spondylitis. The sequencing input was blood, either unsorted or a sorted T cell fraction (not recorded which).

The CDR3 DNA follows: TGTGCCAGCTCGGGACTAGCGGGAGGGAAGAACTACAATGAGCAGTTCTTC. Amino acids: CASSGLAGGKNYNEQFF. This sequence joins TRBV6-1 and TRBJ2-1, with 16 bases lining up with TRBD2. V lost 8 bases to trimming and J lost 3 bases; unmatched junction nucleotides: 7. Germline lookup yields CDR1 MNHNS and CDR2 SASEGT. This CDR3 spans 17 amino acids.